Presented here are 30 T cell receptor beta chains from one specimen sequenced in a study of blood T cell repertoires in COVID-19. Sequencing used immunoSEQ multiplex PCR; TCRdb keeps in-frame clones, though not all of them. Of fewer than 75,000 clones in the sample, 75% to 90% were seen once. The material sequenced was peripheral blood. The source is a man aged 50-59 years with active COVID-19.

This rearrangement joins TRBV3-1 (or the pseudogene TRBV3-2) to TRBJ1-3; no definite D call. The CDR3 is made up of 15 amino acids. Looked up from germline, CDR1 is LGHDT and CDR2 is YNNKEL (reference sequence). The V end was cut by 1 base, the J end by 0 bases, with 7 bases between. DNA for the CDR3: TGTGCCAGCAGCCAAGCGGGGAGCTCTGGAAACACCATATATTTT. It translates to CASSQAGSSGNTIYF.

This clone has a handful of counts. This chain links TRBV29-1 with TRBJ2-7, with 9 bases lining up with TRBD2. The germline CDR1 and CDR2 sequences are SQVTM and ANQGSEA. V shed 4 bases, J shed 6 bases, and the junction held 10 bases outside the gene matches. This CDR3 has 14 residues. CDR3 DNA: TGCAGCGTTGGAGCTAGCGGGGATTCAGCCGAGCAGTACTTC. It yields the protein CSVGASGDSAEQYF.

This clone was seen a handful of times. This chain connects TRBV6-2 or TRBV6-3 to TRBJ2-7, with 8 bases lining up with TRBD1. V shed 6 bases, J shed 3 bases, and the junction held 10 bases outside the gene matches. Germline V gene lookup returns CDR1 MNHEY and CDR2 SVGEGT. This CDR3 spans 15 amino acids. The CDR3 DNA follows: TGTGCCAGCAGCTCACCCCGACAGGGGAACTACGAGCAGTACTTC. Translating it yields CASSSPRQGNYEQYF.

This clone was detected once. The chain links TRBV6-5 to TRBJ2-3, with D possibly matching TRBD2 (6 bases). CDR3 size: 15 residues. Germline CDR1 reads MNHEY; CDR2 reads SVGAGI. Trimming shortened V by 2 bases and J by 8 bases, and 17 bases separated the two germline ends. The CDR3 DNA is TGTGCCAGCAGTTACGGGGGGTTCTCGGCTGCTACGCAGTATTTT. Protein sequence: CASSYGGFSAATQYF.

The V and J genes are TRBV5-1 and TRBJ1-4; D is ambiguous. The CDR3 loop spans 14 amino acids. The V end lost 2 bases, the J end lost 0 bases, and 5 bases lay between the germline ends. Germline CDR1 and CDR2: SGHRS and YFSETQ. The DNA for the CDR3 is TGCGCCAGCAGCTTCGGGACAACTAATGAAAAACTGTTTTTT. This sequence encodes CASSFGTTNEKLFF.

V is TRBV7-2 and J is TRBJ1-5; D is possibly TRBD1 (5 bases). CDR1 is SGHTA, CDR2 FQGNSA, per germline. The CDR3 consists of 14 residues. V dropped 2 bases and J dropped 6 bases, with 11 bases sitting between them. CDR3 region: CASSLRQGSQPQHF. The CDR3 region has the DNA TGTGCCAGCAGCTTACGGCAGGGCTCTCAGCCCCAGCATTTT.

The rearrangement joins TRBV19 to TRBJ1-1, with TRBD1 matching 12 bases. Trimming at V came to 6 bases and at J to 6 bases, leaving 11 bases not matched to a gene. Germline V CDR1 and CDR2: LNHDA, SQIVND (reference sequence). This CDR3 is built from 16 residues. DNA of the CDR3: TGTGCCAGTAGACCCGGGACAGGGGGCGGTGATGCTGAAGCTTTCTTT. Its translation: CASRPGTGGGDAEAFF. Complete variable domain (other parts from reference TRBV19 and TRBJ1-1): DGGITQSPKYLFRKEGQNVTLSCEQNLNHDAMYWYRQDPGQGLRLIYYSQIVNDFQKGDIAEGYSVSREKKESFPLTVTSAQKNPTAFYLCASRPGTGGGDAEAFFGQGTRLTVV.

The chain joins TRBV18 to TRBJ2-3, with TRBD2 matching 11 bases. Trimming removed 1 base from V and 3 bases from J; junction bases left unmatched: 9. Per the germline V gene, CDR1 is KGHSH and CDR2 is LQKENI. The CDR3 has 18 amino acids. The chain's CDR3 is CASSPLPPTSGRTDTQYF. CDR3 DNA: TGTGCCAGCTCACCACTCCCTCCTACTAGCGGGAGAACAGATACGCAGTATTTT.

This chain joins TRBV5-6 and TRBJ2-5, with 9 bases aligning to TRBD1. Losses at the gene ends were 4 bases for V and 5 bases for J; bases not matched to a gene: 9. The CDR3 length is 15 residues. Per the germline V gene, CDR1 is SGHDT and CDR2 is YYEEEE. The CDR3 is CASSPIQGADETQYF. CDR3 nucleotide sequence: TGTGCCAGCAGCCCGATACAGGGGGCAGATGAGACCCAGTACTTC. Variable domain in full (rest from reference TRBV5-6 and TRBJ2-5): DAGVTQSPTHLIKTRGQQVTLRCSPKSGHDTVSWYQQALGQGPQFIFQYYEEEERQRGNFPDRFSGHQFPNYSSELNVNALLLGDSALYLCASSPIQGADETQYFGPGTRLLVL.

The V gene is TRBV20-1, the J gene TRBJ2-7, with D perhaps TRBD1 (5 bases). The CDR3 is 9 amino acids. The V and J ends lost 5 bases and 6 bases respectively, with 5 bases between them. CDR1 and CDR2 (germline): DFQATT, SNEGSKA (reference sequence). CDR3 sequence (DNA): TGCAGTGCTGGGGCCGAGCAGTACTTC. This translates into CSAGAEQYF.

This clone was observed a handful of times. The rearrangement uses TRBV7-9 and TRBJ2-7; possible D gene TRBD2, 7 bases. The CDR3 covers 16 residues. CDR1 SEHNR and CDR2 FQNEAQ come from the germline V gene (reference sequence). V lost 1 base, J lost 5 bases, and 18 bases lay in between. This CDR3 reads CASSLVLQGGRHEQYF. In DNA, the CDR3 is TGTGCCAGCAGCTTAGTATTACAGGGAGGGCGCCACGAGCAGTACTTC.

The rearrangement links TRBV20-1 to TRBJ1-2; D is ambiguous. Germline V lookup: CDR1 DFQATT, CDR2 SNEGSKA (reference sequence). V lost 4 bases to trimming and J lost 9 bases, with 6 bases between them. CDR3 length equals 9 residues. The CDR3 reads CSATGSYTF. CDR3 nucleotide sequence: TGCAGTGCTACCGGGAGCTACACCTTC.

This chain joins TRBV11-2 and TRBJ2-3, with 12 bases identical to TRBD2. V lost 5 bases and J lost 1; bases outside the gene matches: 4. From germline, CDR1 is SGHAT and CDR2 FQNNGV. The CDR3 has 16 amino acids. The CDR3 DNA sequence: TGTGCCAGCAGCCCCCGACTAGCGGGGGGCACAGATACGCAGTATTTT. Its translation: CASSPRLAGGTDTQYF.

The gene calls are TRBV7-9 and TRBJ2-7; 9 nucleotides match TRBD2. Germline CDR1 is SEHNR and CDR2 is FQNEAQ (reference sequence). The CDR3 totals 15 residues. V shed 5 bases, J shed 3 bases, and the junction held 8 bases outside the gene matches. DNA for the CDR3: TGTGCCAGCAGCCGGGCCGCTAGCGGGATCTACGAGCAGTACTTC. Translated, it gives CASSRAASGIYEQYF.

The chain carries TRBV4-1 and TRBJ1-4; tentatively, D is TRBD1 (5 bases). Trimming removed 4 bases from V and 0 bases from J, with 15 bases in between. Germline V gene lookup returns CDR1 MGHRA and CDR2 YSYEKL. This CDR3 region has 17 residues. The CDR3 sequence is CASSLVIQVATNEKLFF. CDR3 DNA: TGCGCCAGCAGCCTCGTGATACAGGTAGCAACTAATGAAAAACTGTTTTTT.

This chain joins TRBV5-1 and TRBJ2-4; TRBD2 aligns across 8 bases. Per the germline V gene, CDR1 is SGHRS and CDR2 is YFSETQ. This CDR3 is built from 13 residues. The trim removed 1 base at V and 8 bases at J, leaving 2 bases unmatched. The CDR3 here is CASSLYGGDIQYF. The CDR3 region has the DNA TGCGCCAGCAGCTTGTACGGGGGGGACATTCAGTACTTC.

In nucleotides, the CDR3 is TGTGCCAGCAGCTTAGGGGGACAGGGGTACACCGGGGAGCTGTTTTTT. Amino acids: CASSLGGQGYTGELFF. The chain joins TRBV7-6 to TRBJ2-2; 10 bases line up with TRBD1. This CDR3 has 16 amino acids. The germline gives CDR1 SGHVS, CDR2 FNYEAQ. Unmatched junction bases numbered 2, after V lost 1 base and J lost 3 bases.

The chain uses TRBV6-5 and TRBJ2-7; possibly TRBD1 for D (6 bases). The CDR3 sequence is 13 residues long. The V and J ends lost 5 bases and 4 bases respectively, with 12 bases between them. Germline V gene lookup returns CDR1 MNHEY and CDR2 SVGAGI. This chain's CDR3 is CASSPRTDYEQYF. Written as DNA, the CDR3 is TGTGCCAGCAGTCCTAGGACAGATTACGAGCAGTACTTC.

This chain links TRBV7-9 with TRBJ1-2; 9 bases line up with TRBD1. CDR3 length: 16 residues. Trimming at V came to 4 bases and at J to 1 base, leaving 7 bases not matched to a gene. CDR1 SEHNR and CDR2 FQNEAQ come from the germline V gene (reference sequence). The CDR3 spells CASSSSGTGFNYGYTF. CDR3 DNA: TGTGCCAGCAGCTCGTCCGGGACAGGGTTTAACTATGGCTACACCTTC.

Here the CDR3 DNA reads TGTGCCAGCAGTTTCGACGGGACTAGCGGGTACAATGAGCAGTTCTTC. It codes for CASSFDGTSGYNEQFF. The chain joins TRBV27 to TRBJ2-1; the match to TRBD2 covers 12 bases. V gave up 3 bases and J gave up 4 bases; unmatched junction bases: 4. CDR3 length: 16 residues. Germline V gene data show CDR1 as MNHEY and CDR2 as SMNVEV (reference sequence).

The chain has TRBV19 and TRBJ1-2, with a tentative D call TRBD1 (5 bases). The CDR3 covers 13 residues. Germline CDR1 and CDR2: LNHDA and SQIVND (reference sequence). Trimming removed 7 bases at V and 4 bases at J, with 13 bases between. The CDR3 sequence: CASIPQGTYGYTF. CDR3 DNA sequence: TGTGCCAGTATTCCCCAGGGTACCTATGGCTACACCTTC.

The chain carries TRBV15 and TRBJ1-3; D gene ambiguous. V gave up 1 base and J gave up 6 bases, with 7 bases separating them. CDR1 is LNHNV, CDR2 YYDKDF, per germline (reference sequence). This CDR3 spans 13 amino acids. CDR3 in amino acids: CATSRVPSNTIYF. DNA of the CDR3: TGTGCCACCAGCAGAGTCCCCTCAAACACCATATATTTT.

V gene TRBV27 combines with J gene TRBJ1-5, with TRBD1 matching 9 bases. The CDR3 loop spans 16 amino acids. J gave up 2 bases and V 4 bases, and 6 bases lay outside the gene matches. Germline CDR1 reads MNHEY; CDR2 reads SMNVEV (reference sequence). The chain's CDR3 is CASSSRTGEGNQPQHF. CDR3 DNA sequence: TGTGCCAGCAGTTCACGGACAGGGGAAGGCAATCAGCCCCAGCATTTT.

The chain couples TRBV19 to TRBJ1-1; maybe TRBD1 (6 bases). The germline V and J ends were trimmed by 4 bases and 6 bases, with 12 bases remaining between them. Germline lookup yields CDR1 LNHDA and CDR2 SQIVND (reference sequence). The CDR3 is 13 residues long. The CDR3 sequence is CASSTTQGPEAFF. CDR3 sequence (DNA): TGTGCCAGTAGTACGACACAGGGACCTGAAGCTTTCTTT.

In this sample, this clone turned up once. V usage is TRBV4-3 and J usage is TRBJ2-1; D is possibly TRBD2 (7 bases). CDR3 size: 14 residues. V was pared by 3 bases and J by 8 bases, with 14 bases between. Germline V gene data show CDR1 as LGHNA and CDR2 as YSLEER. CDR3 nucleotides: TGCGCCAGCAGCCAGAGGGGGGGCGGGGATGAGCAGTTCTTC. Its translation is CASSQRGGGDEQFF.

This chain connects TRBV12-3 or TRBV12-4 to TRBJ2-1; TRBD2 might be the D (6 bases). Trimming pared 5 bases from V and 6 bases from J, leaving 11 bases between. The length of the CDR3 is 13 residues. In nucleotides, the CDR3 is TGTGCCAGCAGTGTCGGGACTTTCAATGAGCAGTTCTTC. This codes for CASSVGTFNEQFF.

V is TRBV25-1 and J is TRBJ1-5; D is unclear. Germline-derived CDR1 and CDR2 are MGHDK and SYGVNS. Trimming took off 4 bases at V and 8 bases at J, with 15 bases between the two ends. The CDR3 runs to 14 residues. The chain's CDR3 is CASSGFSPPEPQHF. DNA of the CDR3: TGTGCCAGCAGTGGTTTTAGTCCGCCCGAGCCCCAGCATTTT.

The chain couples TRBV24-1 to TRBJ1-2, with D tentatively TRBD1 (5 bases). The germline V gene encodes CDR1 KGHDR and CDR2 SFDVKD. V was cut by 4 bases and J by 2 bases, with 10 bases left in between. CDR3 length: 14 amino acids. The CDR3 loop is CATSEPQGNYGYTF. The CDR3 bases are TGTGCCACCAGTGAGCCCCAGGGAAACTATGGCTACACCTTC.

The chain joins TRBV5-1 to TRBJ1-1; a weak D match, TRBD1 (6 bases). CDR1 and CDR2 from the germline V gene are SGHRS and YFSETQ. The CDR3 totals 14 residues. V lost 5 bases to trimming and J lost 4 bases, with 15 bases between them. The CDR3 loop is CASRSGGRFTEAFF. The CDR3 nucleotides are TGCGCCAGCAGGAGCGGGGGGCGTTTCACTGAAGCTTTCTTT. Based on the CDR3 plus reference TRBV5-1 and TRBJ1-1, the full variable domain is KAGVTQTPRYLIKTRGQQVTLSCSPISGHRSVSWYQQTPGQGLQFLFEYFSETQRNKGNFPGRFSGRQFSNSRSEMNVSTLELGDSALYLCASRSGGRFTEAFFGQGTRLTVV.

The chain carries TRBV28 and TRBJ1-3; 8 nucleotides align to TRBD1. This CDR3 has 17 amino acids. Per germline, CDR1 MDHEN and CDR2 SYDVKM. V lost 6 bases to trimming and J lost 5 bases; unmatched junction nucleotides: 15. The DNA for the CDR3 is TGTGCCAGCAGCCAACACCCCTCGACAGGGGTAAGAAACACCATATATTTT. Translating gives CASSQHPSTGVRNTIYF.